The next 3 T cell receptor beta chains were all read from a single sample in a study of identical twins listed by TCRdb under 2016. Library method: 5' RACE. The reads were generated on an Illumina HiSeq 2000. TCRdb trimmed the raw reads at Q25, called clones with MiXCR and kept productive beta chains. Here each entry gathers all rows of one CDR3 protein and keeps the most common genes and DNA. The sample table shows a few hundred thousand distinct CDR3 sequences, and roughly 9% are seen once. The ten largest clones represent roughly 8.7% of the sample. The sequenced material came from naive T cells sorted from blood. The cell subset or site label, as the study defines it: cells isolated with a human naive T-cell isolation kit. These receptors all come from a woman aged 50 to 65 in good health.

A few counts support this clonotype. The chain employs TRBV10-3 and TRBJ2-7; 7 positions agree with TRBD2. CDR3 length: 16 amino acids. Trimming removed 2 bases from V and 5 bases from J; junction bases left unmatched: 12. In germline, CDR1 is ENHRY, CDR2 SYGVKD. In DNA, the CDR3 is TGTGCCATCAGTGAGGAACTAGCGCGAGCTTACGACGAGCAGTACGTC. Translation: CAISEELARAYDEQYV.

Ten or more counts support this clonotype. This chain uses TRBV6-5 with TRBJ1-1, with D unresolved. Looked up from germline, CDR1 is MNHEY and CDR2 is SVGAGI. The CDR3 has 13 residues. Trimming removed 5 bases at V and 1 base at J, with 8 bases between. CDR3 sequence reads: CASSPISNTEAFF. DNA of the CDR3: TGTGCCAGCAGTCCCATATCGAACACTGAAGCTTTCTTT.

The gene calls are TRBV7-2 and TRBJ2-1, with D tentatively TRBD2 (5 bases). Germline assignment: CDR1 SGHTA and CDR2 FQGNSA. The CDR3 contains 15 residues. Trimming removed 1 base from V and 4 bases from J, with 11 bases in between. This CDR3 is CASSLVWEIYNEQFF. The CDR3 DNA reads as TGTGCCAGCAGCTTAGTTTGGGAGATTTACAATGAGCAGTTCTTC.